A single sample is the source of the 29 T cell receptor beta chains below, sequenced in a study of CD8+ T cells in alopecia areata. Sequencing used cDNA as its template, made by extracting RNA and reverse transcribing it. The assay was immunoSEQ multiplex PCR, and TCRdb's table has in-frame clones only and misses some. Of roughly 200,000 clones in the sample, 56% were seen once. Source material: CD8+ T cells sorted from blood. These receptors originate from a human donor in good health.

This clone was found many times. The V gene is TRBV7-9, the J gene TRBJ2-5; D might be TRBD1 or TRBD2, each matching 5 bases. Trimming took 6 bases from V and 2 from J, leaving 10 bases between them. The CDR3 runs to 13 residues. Germline V CDR1 and CDR2: SEHNR, FQNEAQ (reference sequence). CDR3 DNA sequence: TGTGCCAGCAGGAGAGGGGAGCAAGAGACCCAGTACTTC. It encodes CASRRGEQETQYF.

The chain uses TRBV29-1 and TRBJ1-1; a weak D match, TRBD1 (5 bases). Germline CDR1 SQVTM, CDR2 ANQGSEA. The ends were cut back, 7 bases at V and 5 bases at J, with 17 bases in the middle. The CDR3 is 13 residues long. CDR3 sequence (DNA): TGCAGCGCGATGCTGGGCGAGGGGACTGAAGCTTTCTTT. Its translation: CSAMLGEGTEAFF.

V and J are TRBV27 and TRBJ2-7; D may match TRBD1 or TRBD2 (5 bases each). Germline loops: CDR1 MNHEY, CDR2 SMNVEV (reference sequence). This CDR3 contains 14 residues. V lost 5 bases, J lost 3 bases, and 14 bases lay in between. In nucleotides, the CDR3 is TGTGCCAGCAGTCCTGGGACGGTGGGCTACGAGCAGTACTTC. Its protein is CASSPGTVGYEQYF.

V gene TRBV15 combines with J gene TRBJ2-3, with D uncertain. V gave up 8 bases and J gave up 3 bases, with 18 bases separating them. Germline values: CDR1 LNHNV, CDR2 YYDKDF (reference sequence). CDR3 length equals 15 residues. The CDR3 DNA reads as TGTGCCACCTCCTGGACGGACGAGATTACAGATACGCAGTATTTT. Residues: CATSWTDEITDTQYF.

To note about this clone: Possible read error: a much larger clone is one base away. The chain combines TRBV27 with TRBJ2-7, with 13 bases lining up with TRBD2. CDR3 length equals 13 residues. The V gene end was trimmed by 5 bases and the J gene end by 7 bases; junction bases not matched to a gene: 2. Per germline, CDR1 MNHEY and CDR2 SMNVEV (reference sequence). This CDR3 reads CASSPGLAGEQYF. CDR3 bases: TGTGCCAGCAGTCCGGGACTAGCGGGGGAGCAGTACTTC.

V gene TRBV30 combines with J gene TRBJ2-4; D is possibly TRBD2 (6 bases). The CDR3 has 11 amino acids. Germline assignment: CDR1 GTSNPN and CDR2 SVGIG (reference sequence). The germline V and J ends were trimmed by 4 bases and 11 bases, with 12 bases remaining between them. This chain's CDR3 is CAWNLGGFQYF. The CDR3 nucleotides are TGTGCCTGGAATCTCGGGGGTTTTCAGTACTTC.

This clone was counted between two and nine times. V gene TRBV4-1 combines with J gene TRBJ2-7; D possibly uses TRBD1 or TRBD2 (6 bases each). Trimming left V 1 base short and J 2 bases short, with 12 bases between. This CDR3 is 15 amino acids long. Germline assignment: CDR1 MGHRA and CDR2 YSYEKL. The CDR3 protein is CASSQVNREAYEQYF. As DNA, the CDR3 is TGCGCCAGCAGCCAAGTCAACAGGGAGGCCTACGAGCAGTACTTC.

The rearrangement joins TRBV7-9 to TRBJ1-4; D is ambiguous. In germline, CDR1 is SEHNR, CDR2 FQNEAQ (reference sequence). The germline V and J ends were trimmed by 5 bases and 7 bases, with 17 bases remaining between them. CDR3 length: 15 residues. In DNA, the CDR3 is TGTGCCAGCAGCCATACGGGCGGGCGACGTGAAAAACTGTTTTTT. Its translation is CASSHTGGRREKLFF.

This clone came up a few times. The chain recombines TRBV29-1 with TRBJ2-1, with D possibly TRBD2 on 7 matching bases. Trimming removed 7 bases from V and 9 bases from J, with 19 bases in between. Looked up from germline, CDR1 is SQVTM and CDR2 is ANQGSEA. This CDR3 region has 13 residues. The CDR3 DNA is TGCAGCGCCGTCTTTCGGGGGGCTGCTGAGCAGTTCTTC. Translated, it gives CSAVFRGAAEQFF.

The chain uses TRBV7-9 and TRBJ2-7, with 13 bases aligning to TRBD2. V lost 5 bases, J lost 1 base, and 5 bases stayed unmatched. Germline V lookup: CDR1 SEHNR, CDR2 FQNEAQ (reference sequence). The CDR3 is 16 residues long. The CDR3, as DNA: TGTGCCAGCAGCCCTAAGGGACTAGCGGGGTCCTACGAGCAGTACTTC. Its protein is CASSPKGLAGSYEQYF.

This clone showed up just once. The CDR3 here is CASSFWPGADTQYF. Written as DNA, the CDR3 is TGTGCCAGCAGTTTTTGGCCAGGGGCAGATACGCAGTATTTT. The V and J genes are TRBV27 and TRBJ2-3; D is possibly TRBD1 (6 bases). This CDR3 comprises 14 residues. V lost 3 bases, J lost 4 bases, and 11 bases lay in between. Germline loops: CDR1 MNHEY, CDR2 SMNVEV (reference sequence).

The chain uses TRBV9 and TRBJ1-1, with D tentatively TRBD1 (6 bases). In germline, CDR1 is SGDLS, CDR2 YYNGEE. The CDR3 has 13 residues. Deletions cut 4 bases from V and 6 bases from J, with 13 bases between. CDR3: CASSWGGESEAFF. The CDR3 DNA reads TGTGCCAGCAGCTGGGGGGGCGAATCTGAAGCTTTCTTT.

The chain has TRBV4-2 and TRBJ2-7; D is undetermined. The CDR3 is 15 residues long. The germline V and J ends were trimmed by 0 bases and 7 bases, with 16 bases remaining between them. Per the germline V gene, CDR1 is LGHNA and CDR2 is YNFKEQ. The CDR3 protein is CASSQEPLPSREQYF. CDR3 DNA: TGTGCCAGCAGCCAAGAGCCGTTACCCTCGAGAGAGCAGTACTTC.

The chain has TRBV29-1 and TRBJ2-2, with D possibly being TRBD1 (6 bases). The CDR3 runs to 15 residues. Germline V gene lookup returns CDR1 SQVTM and CDR2 ANQGSEA. V dropped 4 bases and J dropped 1 base, with 13 bases sitting between them. CDR3 loop: CSVVLGALNTGELFF. CDR3 coding DNA: TGCAGCGTTGTACTGGGGGCCTTGAACACCGGGGAGCTGTTTTTT.

This clone has a handful of counts. The rearrangement links TRBV4-1 to TRBJ2-7; D is uncertain. The germline V gene has CDR1 MGHRA and CDR2 YSYEKL. There are 15 residues in the CDR3. With 1 base removed from V and 1 base from J, the gap between germline ends came to 11 bases. The CDR3 reads CASSQVPDTSYEQYF. CDR3 sequence (DNA): TGCGCCAGCAGCCAAGTCCCCGACACATCCTACGAGCAGTACTTC.

Written as DNA, the CDR3 is TGTGCCACAGGGGGTAGAAACACAGATACGCAGTATTTT. This encodes CATGGRNTDTQYF. The chain links TRBV5-6 to TRBJ2-3; 7 bases align to TRBD1. Germline V gives CDR1 SGHDT, CDR2 YYEEEE. V was clipped by 9 bases and J by 2 bases; unmatched bases: 6. CDR3 length: 13 residues.

The chain joins TRBV7-9 to TRBJ1-1, with D possibly matching TRBD1 (6 bases). Trimming shortened V by 7 bases and J by 4 bases, and 16 bases separated the two germline ends. Germline lookup yields CDR1 SEHNR and CDR2 FQNEAQ (reference sequence). The CDR3 length is 14 residues. DNA of the CDR3: TGTGCCAGCATCCTTAAACAGGGCGGCACTGAAGCTTTCTTT. It specifies CASILKQGGTEAFF.

The rearrangement uses TRBV18 and TRBJ2-5, with D unresolved. Judging by the DNA end, TRBJ2-7 fits better; the J call may be wrong. Germline V gene lookup returns CDR1 KGHSH and CDR2 LQKENI. This CDR3 has 13 residues. CDR3 region: CASSFLATDEQYF. CDR3 nucleotides: TGTGCCAGCTCCTTTCTGGCCACCGACGAGCAGTACTTC.

As regards this clone: A junction end diverges from the germline sequence, so it may reflect a read error. The chain carries TRBV4-1 and TRBJ2-7; no definite D call. The CDR3 spans 10 residues. Looked up from germline, CDR1 is MGHRA and CDR2 is YSYEKL. The CDR3 loop reads CASSQEGHRF. CDR3 DNA sequence: TGCGCCAGCAGCCAAGAAGGGCATCGGTTC.

This clone was found a few times. This chain connects TRBV29-1 to TRBJ1-2; D gene uncertain. Trimming took 5 bases from V and 4 from J, leaving 5 bases between them. The length of the CDR3 is 10 residues. The V gene's germline CDR1 is SQVTM and CDR2 ANQGSEA. Here the CDR3 DNA reads TGCAGCGTTCCCGGCTATGGCTACACCTTC. This sequence encodes CSVPGYGYTF. Together with reference TRBV29-1 and TRBJ1-2, the CDR3 gives the full variable domain: SAVISQKPSRDICQRGTSLTIQCQVDSQVTMMFWYRQQPGQSLTLIATANQGSEATYESGFVIDKFPISRPNLTFSTLTVSNMSPEDSSIYLCSVPGYGYTFGSGTRLTVV.

This clone was observed a few times. Other DNA sequences in this specimen translate into the identical CDR3. V is TRBV29-1 and J is TRBJ1-1; D is undetermined. The germline V and J ends were trimmed by 4 bases and 2 bases, with 2 bases remaining between them. This CDR3 spans 10 amino acids. Germline values: CDR1 SQVTM, CDR2 ANQGSEA. CDR3 in amino acids: CSVGNTEAFF. The CDR3 DNA reads TGCAGCGTTGGTAACACTGAAGCTTTCTTT.

About this clone itself: Other DNA sequences in this sample translate to the same CDR3. V is TRBV12-5 and J is TRBJ2-5; 10 positions agree with TRBD2. The CDR3 is made up of 15 amino acids. Germline trimming cut 1 base from V and 1 base from J; bases unmatched to any gene: 0. Germline assignment: CDR1 LGHNT and CDR2 FRNRAP. The chain's CDR3 is CASGLGLAGQETQYF. CDR3 coding DNA: TGTGCTAGTGGTTTGGGACTAGCGGGCCAAGAGACCCAGTACTTC.

The chain recombines TRBV6-4 with TRBJ2-3, with D perhaps matching TRBD1 or TRBD2 (5 bases each). Germline lookup yields CDR1 MRHNA and CDR2 SNTAGT. The CDR3 is 15 residues long. Trimming removed 4 bases at V and 0 bases at J, with 11 bases between. The CDR3 is CASSAQGPSTDTQYF. CDR3 sequence (DNA): TGTGCCAGCAGTGCCCAGGGACCGAGCACAGATACGCAGTATTTT.

The CDR3 sequence is CSARDGANYGYTF. The CDR3 DNA is TGCAGCGCCCGGGACGGAGCTAACTATGGCTACACCTTC. The chain joins TRBV29-1 to TRBJ1-2, with D possibly TRBD1 on 5 matching bases. CDR1 and CDR2 (germline): SQVTM, ANQGSEA. Deletions cut 7 bases from V and 0 bases from J, with 12 bases between. The CDR3 covers 13 residues.

The chain joins TRBV29-1 to TRBJ1-2; D gene uncertain. The CDR3 has 17 amino acids. CDR1 is SQVTM and CDR2 is ANQGSEA in the germline V gene. V shed 6 bases and J shed 8 bases, with 31 bases lying between them. For the CDR3, the DNA is TGCAGCGTCCCCACCGAGGTTTCTTGGGAGGCGCGATACGGCTACACCTTC. Its protein product is CSVPTEVSWEARYGYTF.

V gene TRBV5-4 combines with J gene TRBJ2-5; D possibly corresponds to TRBD2 (6 bases). CDR1 is SGHNT and CDR2 is YYREEE in the germline V gene (reference sequence). The CDR3 covers 14 residues. V gave up 4 bases and J gave up 2 bases, with 12 bases separating them. CDR3 coding DNA: TGTGCCAGCAGCCAGTACCGGGAGCAAGAGACCCAGTACTTC. Translation gives CASSQYREQETQYF.

V is TRBV7-2 and J is TRBJ2-7; 7 nucleotides align to TRBD2. This CDR3 is built from 13 residues. Unmatched junction bases numbered 2, after V lost 3 bases and J lost 3 bases. Germline V CDR1 and CDR2: SGHTA, FQGNSA. The CDR3 nucleotides read TGTGCCAGCAGCTTTCTAGCGGTCTACGAGCAGTACTTC. Protein product: CASSFLAVYEQYF. The variable domain in full, completed from reference TRBV7-2 and TRBJ2-7, reads GAGVSQSPSNKVTEKGKDVELRCDPISGHTALYWYRQSLGQGLEFLIYFQGNSAPDKSGLPSDRFSAERTGGSVSTLTIQRTQQEDSAVYLCASSFLAVYEQYFGPGTRLTVT.

This clone was counted between two and nine times. The chain links TRBV29-1 to TRBJ2-3, with a weak D call TRBD1 (5 bases). Germline V gene data show CDR1 as SQVTM and CDR2 as ANQGSEA. V was trimmed by 0 bases and J by 2 bases, leaving 12 bases between them. This CDR3 contains 15 residues. The CDR3 DNA follows: TGCAGCGTTGAAGATCAAGAGACAGTCACAGATACGCAGTATTTT. Protein sequence: CSVEDQETVTDTQYF.

V is TRBV7-9 and J is TRBJ1-6, with D perhaps TRBD1 (5 bases). Germline V gene lookup returns CDR1 SEHNR and CDR2 FQNEAQ (reference sequence). This CDR3 is 15 amino acids long. V lost 5 bases and J lost 9, with 17 bases in between. CDR3 protein: CASSPLGGGVSPLHF. CDR3 sequence (DNA): TGTGCCAGCAGCCCACTGGGGGGGGGTGTTTCACCCCTCCACTTT.